The T cell receptor (beta chain) under discussion was sequenced for a study of blood T cell repertoires in COVID-19. The sample holds one count of this clone. The CDR3 totals 14 residues. CDR1 and CDR2 from the germline V gene are MNHEY and SMNVEV (reference sequence). V was pared by 7 bases and J by 6 bases, with 19 bases between. Assay used: immunoSEQ multiplex PCR; TCRdb lists only in-frame clones, some missing. The table shows fewer than 400,000 clones, with 85% occurring only once. The sequence came from a woman in her thirties who had been exposed to COVID-19. V gene TRBV27 combines with J gene TRBJ2-7; D possibly corresponds to TRBD1 (6 bases). Material for sequencing was PBMCs or T cells enriched from blood (not recorded which). The CDR3 DNA reads as TGTGCCAGCACTAAGAACAGGGAGTCGGGCGAGCAGTACTTC. This encodes CASTKNRESGEQYF.